This TCR beta chain was profiled in a study of blood T cell repertoires in COVID-19. Study-wide background: Donors in the United States, Italy and Spain gave samples during acute or convalescent COVID-19. Sources were T cells, B-cell-depleted T cells, or PBMCs; the material itself was cDNA or gDNA.

The CDR3 spans 15 residues. V lost 0 bases and J lost 5; bases outside the gene matches: 7. Looked up from germline, CDR1 is SGDLS and CDR2 is YYNGEE. TCRdb's copy holds only in-frame clones and misses some; the assay was immunoSEQ multiplex PCR. In the table there are a few hundred thousand clones, less than 85% of which are singletons. This TCR was recovered from a woman aged 80 or over with acute or convalescent COVID-19. Sequences were obtained from peripheral blood. The genes are TRBV9 and TRBJ1-1; 7 bases are a match to TRBD1. The CDR3, as DNA: TGTGCCAGCAGCGTAGTTTTACAGGGGAGAACTGAAGCTTTCTTT. Protein product: CASSVVLQGRTEAFF.